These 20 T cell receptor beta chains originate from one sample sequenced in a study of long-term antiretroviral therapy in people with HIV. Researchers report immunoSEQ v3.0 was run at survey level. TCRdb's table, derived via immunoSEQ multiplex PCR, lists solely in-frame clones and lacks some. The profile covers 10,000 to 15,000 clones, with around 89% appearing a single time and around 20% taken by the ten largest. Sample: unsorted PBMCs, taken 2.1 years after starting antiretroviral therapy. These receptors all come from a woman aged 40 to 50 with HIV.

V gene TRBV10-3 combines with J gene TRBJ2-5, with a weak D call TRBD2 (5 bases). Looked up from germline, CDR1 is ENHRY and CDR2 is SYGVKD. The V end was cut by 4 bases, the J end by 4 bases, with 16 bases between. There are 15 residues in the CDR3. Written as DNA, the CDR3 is TGTGCCATCAGTGGCGGGTCCGGCGGTGGAGAGACCCAGTACTTC. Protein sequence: CAISGGSGGGETQYF.

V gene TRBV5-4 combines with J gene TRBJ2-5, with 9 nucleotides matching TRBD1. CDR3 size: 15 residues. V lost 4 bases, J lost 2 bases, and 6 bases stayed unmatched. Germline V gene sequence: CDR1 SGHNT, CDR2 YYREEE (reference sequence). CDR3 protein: CASSRQTGGQETQYF. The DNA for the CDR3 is TGTGCCAGCAGCCGGCAGACAGGGGGGCAAGAGACCCAGTACTTC.

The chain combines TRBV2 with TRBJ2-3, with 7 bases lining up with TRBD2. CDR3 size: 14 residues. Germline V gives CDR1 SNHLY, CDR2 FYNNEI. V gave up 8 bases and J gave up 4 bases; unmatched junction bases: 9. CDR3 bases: TGTGCCAGCGGCCCGTACACTAGCGCAGATACGCAGTATTTT. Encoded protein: CASGPYTSADTQYF.

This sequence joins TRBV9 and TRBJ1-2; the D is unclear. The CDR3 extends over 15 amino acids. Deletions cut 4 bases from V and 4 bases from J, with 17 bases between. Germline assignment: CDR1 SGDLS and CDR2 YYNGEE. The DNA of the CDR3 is TGTGCCAGCAGCCGTAACTCATATCACGGCTATGGCTACACCTTC. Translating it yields CASSRNSYHGYGYTF. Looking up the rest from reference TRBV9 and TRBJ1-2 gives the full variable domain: DSGVTQTPKHLITATGQRVTLRCSPRSGDLSVYWYQQSLDQGLQFLIQYYNGEERAKGNILERFSAQQFPDLHSELNLSSLELGDSALYFCASSRNSYHGYGYTFGSGTRLTVV.

The CDR3 coding sequence is TGTGCCAGCAGTCGACAGGGAGGGGGGGAGACCCAGTACTTC. The encoded protein is CASSRQGGGETQYF. The chain links TRBV2 to TRBJ2-5; D assignment may be TRBD1 or TRBD2 (7 bases each). Trimming pared 5 bases from V and 5 bases from J, leaving 15 bases between. Germline CDR1 SNHLY, CDR2 FYNNEI. CDR3 length: 14 amino acids.

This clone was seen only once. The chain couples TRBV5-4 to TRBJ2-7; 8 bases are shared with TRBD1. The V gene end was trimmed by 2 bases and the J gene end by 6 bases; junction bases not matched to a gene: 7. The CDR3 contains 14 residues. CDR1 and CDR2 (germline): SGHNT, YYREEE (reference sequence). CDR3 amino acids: CASSFRDRTLEQYF. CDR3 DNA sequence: TGTGCCAGCAGCTTCCGGGACAGGACACTCGAGCAGTACTTC.

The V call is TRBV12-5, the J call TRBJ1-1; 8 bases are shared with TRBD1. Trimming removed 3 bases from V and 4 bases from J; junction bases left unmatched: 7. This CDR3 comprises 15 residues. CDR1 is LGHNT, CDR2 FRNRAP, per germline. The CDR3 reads CASGFTPGGITEAFF. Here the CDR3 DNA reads TGTGCTAGTGGTTTCACCCCAGGGGGCATCACTGAAGCTTTCTTT. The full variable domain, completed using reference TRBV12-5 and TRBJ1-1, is DARVTQTPRHKVTEMGQEVTMRCQPILGHNTVFWYRQTMMQGLELLAYFRNRAPLDDSGMPKDRFSAEMPDATLATLKIQPSEPRDSAVYFCASGFTPGGITEAFFGQGTRLTVV.

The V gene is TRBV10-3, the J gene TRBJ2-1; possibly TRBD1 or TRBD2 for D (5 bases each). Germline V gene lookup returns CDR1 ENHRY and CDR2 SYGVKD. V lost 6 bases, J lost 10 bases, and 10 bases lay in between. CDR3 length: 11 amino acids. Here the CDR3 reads CAISQRDEQFF. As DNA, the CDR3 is TGTGCCATCAGCCAACGGGACGAGCAGTTCTTC.

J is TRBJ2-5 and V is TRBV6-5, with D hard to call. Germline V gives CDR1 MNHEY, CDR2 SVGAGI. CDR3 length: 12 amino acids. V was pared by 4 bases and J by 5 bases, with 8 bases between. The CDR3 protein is CASSSPAETQYF. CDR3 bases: TGTGCCAGCAGTTCCCCAGCCGAGACCCAGTACTTC.

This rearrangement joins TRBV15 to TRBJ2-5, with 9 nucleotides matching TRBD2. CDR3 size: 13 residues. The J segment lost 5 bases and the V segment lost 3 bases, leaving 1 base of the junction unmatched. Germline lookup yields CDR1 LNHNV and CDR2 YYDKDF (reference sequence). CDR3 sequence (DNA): TGTGCCACCAGCAGGCTAGCGGGGGAGACCCAGTACTTC. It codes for CATSRLAGETQYF.

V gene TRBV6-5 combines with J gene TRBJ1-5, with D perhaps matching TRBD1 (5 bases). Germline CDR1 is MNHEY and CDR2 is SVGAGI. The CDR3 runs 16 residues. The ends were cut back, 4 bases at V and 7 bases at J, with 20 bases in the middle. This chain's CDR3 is CASSFTDARGEQPQHF. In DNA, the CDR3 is TGTGCCAGCAGTTTCACAGACGCCCGGGGCGAGCAGCCCCAGCATTTT.

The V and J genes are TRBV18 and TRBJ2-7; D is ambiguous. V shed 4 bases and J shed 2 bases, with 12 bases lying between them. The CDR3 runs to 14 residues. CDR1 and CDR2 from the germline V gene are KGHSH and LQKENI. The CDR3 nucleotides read TGTGCCAGCTCACAAAGGAACAGCCCCTACGAGCAGTACTTC. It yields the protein CASSQRNSPYEQYF.

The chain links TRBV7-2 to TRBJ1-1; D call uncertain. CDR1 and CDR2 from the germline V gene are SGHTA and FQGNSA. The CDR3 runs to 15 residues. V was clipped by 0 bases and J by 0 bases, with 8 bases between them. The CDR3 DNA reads TGTGCCAGCAGCTTAGCGCCCGGGCTGAACACTGAAGCTTTCTTT. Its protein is CASSLAPGLNTEAFF.

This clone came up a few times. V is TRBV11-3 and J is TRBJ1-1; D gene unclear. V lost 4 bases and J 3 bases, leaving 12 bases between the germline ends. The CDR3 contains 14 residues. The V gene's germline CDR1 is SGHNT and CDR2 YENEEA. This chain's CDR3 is CASSSRGGHTEAFF. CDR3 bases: TGTGCCAGCAGCTCGCGGGGAGGGCACACTGAAGCTTTCTTT.

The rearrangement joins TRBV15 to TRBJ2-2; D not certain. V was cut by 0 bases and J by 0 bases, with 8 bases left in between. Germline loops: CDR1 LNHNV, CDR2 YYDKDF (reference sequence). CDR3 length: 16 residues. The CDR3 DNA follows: TGTGCCACCAGCAGAGATCGGAACACGAACACCGGGGAGCTGTTTTTT. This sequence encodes CATSRDRNTNTGELFF. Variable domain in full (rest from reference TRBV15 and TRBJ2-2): DAMVIQNPRYQVTQFGKPVTLSCSQTLNHNVMYWYQQKSSQAPKLLFHYYDKDFNNEADTPDNFQSRRPNTSFCFLDIRSPGLGDTAMYLCATSRDRNTNTGELFFGEGSRLTVL.

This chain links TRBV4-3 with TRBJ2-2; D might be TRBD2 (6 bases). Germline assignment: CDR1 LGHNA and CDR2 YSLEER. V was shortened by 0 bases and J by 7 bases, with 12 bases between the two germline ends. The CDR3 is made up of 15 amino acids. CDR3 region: CASSQDGGGIGELFF. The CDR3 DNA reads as TGCGCCAGCAGCCAAGATGGAGGAGGGATCGGGGAGCTGTTTTTT.

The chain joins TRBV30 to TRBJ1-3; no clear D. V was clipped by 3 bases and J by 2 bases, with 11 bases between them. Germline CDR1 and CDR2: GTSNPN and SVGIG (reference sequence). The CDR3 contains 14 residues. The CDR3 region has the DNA TGTGCCTGGAGCCCGGAGAGCACTGGAAACACCATATATTTT. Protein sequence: CAWSPESTGNTIYF.

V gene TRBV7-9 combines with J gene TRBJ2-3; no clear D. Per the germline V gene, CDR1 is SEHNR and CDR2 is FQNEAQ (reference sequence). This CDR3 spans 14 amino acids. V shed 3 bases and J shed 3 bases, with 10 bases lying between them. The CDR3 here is CASSFDLGTDTQYF. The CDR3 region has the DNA TGTGCCAGCAGCTTCGACCTAGGAACAGATACGCAGTATTTT. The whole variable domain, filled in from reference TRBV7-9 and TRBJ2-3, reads DTGVSQNPRHKITKRGQNVTFRCDPISEHNRLYWYRQTLGQGPEFLTYFQNEAQLEKSRLLSDRFSAERPKGSFSTLEIQRTEQGDSAMYLCASSFDLGTDTQYFGPGTRLTVL.

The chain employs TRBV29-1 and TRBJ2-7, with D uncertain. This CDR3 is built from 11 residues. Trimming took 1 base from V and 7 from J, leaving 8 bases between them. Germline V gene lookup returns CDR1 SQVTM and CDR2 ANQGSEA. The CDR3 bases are TGCAGCGTTGAAGTGAACGGGGAGCAGTACTTC. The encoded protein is CSVEVNGEQYF.

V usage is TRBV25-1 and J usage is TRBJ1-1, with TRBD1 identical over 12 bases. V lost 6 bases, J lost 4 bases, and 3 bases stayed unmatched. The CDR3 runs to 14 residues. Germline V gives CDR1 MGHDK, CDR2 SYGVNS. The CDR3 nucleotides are TGTGCCAGCAGCGGGACAGGGGGCTTCACTGAAGCTTTCTTT. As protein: CASSGTGGFTEAFF.